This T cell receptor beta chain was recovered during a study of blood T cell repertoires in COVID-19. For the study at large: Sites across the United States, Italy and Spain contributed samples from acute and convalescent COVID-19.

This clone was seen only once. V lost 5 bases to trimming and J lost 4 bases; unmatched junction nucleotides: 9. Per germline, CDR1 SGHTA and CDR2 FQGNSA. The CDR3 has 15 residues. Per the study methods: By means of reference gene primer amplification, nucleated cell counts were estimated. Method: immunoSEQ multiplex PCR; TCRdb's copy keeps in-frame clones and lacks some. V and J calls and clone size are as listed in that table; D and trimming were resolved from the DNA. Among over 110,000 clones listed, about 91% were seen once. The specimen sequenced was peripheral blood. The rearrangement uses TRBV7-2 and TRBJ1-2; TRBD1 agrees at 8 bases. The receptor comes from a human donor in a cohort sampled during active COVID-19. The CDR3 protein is CASSPGQGTLYGYTF. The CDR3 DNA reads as TGTGCCAGCAGCCCCGGACAGGGAACCCTCTATGGCTACACCTTC.